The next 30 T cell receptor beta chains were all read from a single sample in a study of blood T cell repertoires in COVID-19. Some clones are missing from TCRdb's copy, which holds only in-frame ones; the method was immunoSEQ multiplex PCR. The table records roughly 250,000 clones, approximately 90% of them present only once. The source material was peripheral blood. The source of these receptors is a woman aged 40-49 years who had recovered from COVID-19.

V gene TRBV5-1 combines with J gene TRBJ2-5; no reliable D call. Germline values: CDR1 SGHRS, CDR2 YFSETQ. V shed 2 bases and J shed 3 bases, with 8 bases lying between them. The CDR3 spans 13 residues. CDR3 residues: CASSFTAEETQYF. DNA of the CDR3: TGCGCCAGCAGCTTTACAGCAGAAGAGACCCAGTACTTC.

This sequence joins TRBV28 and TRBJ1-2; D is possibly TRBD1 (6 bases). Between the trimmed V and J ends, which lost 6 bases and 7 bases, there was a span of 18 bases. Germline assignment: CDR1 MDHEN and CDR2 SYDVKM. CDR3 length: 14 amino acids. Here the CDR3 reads CASRTGQGIAGYTF. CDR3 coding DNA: TGTGCCAGCAGGACCGGGCAGGGGATAGCTGGCTACACCTTC.

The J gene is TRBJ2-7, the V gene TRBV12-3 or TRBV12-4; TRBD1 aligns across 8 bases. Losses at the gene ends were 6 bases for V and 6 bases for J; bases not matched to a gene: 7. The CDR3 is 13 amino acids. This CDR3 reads CASSPGQGAEQYF. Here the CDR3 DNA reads TGTGCCAGCAGCCCTGGACAGGGCGCCGAGCAGTACTTC.

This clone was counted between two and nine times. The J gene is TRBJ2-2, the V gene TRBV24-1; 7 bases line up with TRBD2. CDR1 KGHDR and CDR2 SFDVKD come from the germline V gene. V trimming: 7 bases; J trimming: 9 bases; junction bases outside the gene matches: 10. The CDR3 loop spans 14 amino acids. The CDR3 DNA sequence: TGTGCCACCAGCAGGAGCGGGGATCTCCGGGAGCTGTTTTTT. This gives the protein CATSRSGDLRELFF.

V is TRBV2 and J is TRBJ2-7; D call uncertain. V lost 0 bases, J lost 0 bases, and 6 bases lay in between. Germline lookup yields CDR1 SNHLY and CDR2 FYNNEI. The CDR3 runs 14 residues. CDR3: CASSEAASSYEQYF. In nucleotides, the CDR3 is TGTGCCAGCAGTGAAGCTGCCAGCTCCTACGAGCAGTACTTC.

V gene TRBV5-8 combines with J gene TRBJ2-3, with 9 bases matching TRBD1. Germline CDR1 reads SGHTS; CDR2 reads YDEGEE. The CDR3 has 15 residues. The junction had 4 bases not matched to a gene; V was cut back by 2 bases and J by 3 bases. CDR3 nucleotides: TGTGCCAGCAGCTTTGGGACAGGGCGAACAGATACGCAGTATTTT. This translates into CASSFGTGRTDTQYF.

Here the CDR3 DNA reads TGCGCCAGCAGCTGGACAGGCGGGACGGCCGCCCGCAGCTACACCTTC. It yields the protein CASSWTGGTAARSYTF. The chain carries TRBV5-1 and TRBJ1-2; 7 bases agree with TRBD1. Germline-derived CDR1 and CDR2 are SGHRS and YFSETQ. V was pared by 3 bases and J by 9 bases, with 17 bases of the junction left unmatched. This CDR3 has 16 residues.

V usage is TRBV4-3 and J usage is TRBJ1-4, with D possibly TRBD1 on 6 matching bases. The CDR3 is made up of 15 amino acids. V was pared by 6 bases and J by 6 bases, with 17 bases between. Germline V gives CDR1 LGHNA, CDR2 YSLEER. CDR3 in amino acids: CASRRTGGRYEKLFF. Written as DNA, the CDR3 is TGCGCCAGCAGGCGAACGGGGGGCAGATATGAAAAACTGTTTTTT.

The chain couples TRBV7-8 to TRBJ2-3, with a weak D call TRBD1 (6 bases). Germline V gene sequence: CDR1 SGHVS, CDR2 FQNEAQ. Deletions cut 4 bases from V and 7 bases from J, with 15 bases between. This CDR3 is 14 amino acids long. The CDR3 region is CASSSGGSFNTQYF. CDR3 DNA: TGTGCCAGCAGCTCTGGGGGCAGCTTCAATACGCAGTATTTT. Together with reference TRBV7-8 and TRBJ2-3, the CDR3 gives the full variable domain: GAGVSQSPRYKVAKRGQDVALRCDPISGHVSLFWYQQALGQGPEFLTYFQNEAQLDKSGLPSDRFFAERPEGSVSTLKIQRTQQEDSAVYLCASSSGGSFNTQYFGPGTRLTVL.

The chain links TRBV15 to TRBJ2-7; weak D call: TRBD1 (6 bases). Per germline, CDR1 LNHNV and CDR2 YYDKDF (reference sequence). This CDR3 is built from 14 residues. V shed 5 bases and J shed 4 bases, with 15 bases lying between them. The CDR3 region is CATSLGQLFYEQYF. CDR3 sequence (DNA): TGTGCCACCAGCTTAGGACAGCTTTTTTACGAGCAGTACTTC.

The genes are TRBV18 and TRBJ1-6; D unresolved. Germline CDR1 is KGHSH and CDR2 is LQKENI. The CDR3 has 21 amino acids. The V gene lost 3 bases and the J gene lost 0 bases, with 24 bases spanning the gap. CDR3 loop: CASSPTSSSFGQSSYNSPLHF. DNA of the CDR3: TGTGCCAGCTCACCTACTTCCTCAAGTTTTGGGCAATCCTCCTATAATTCACCCCTCCACTTT.

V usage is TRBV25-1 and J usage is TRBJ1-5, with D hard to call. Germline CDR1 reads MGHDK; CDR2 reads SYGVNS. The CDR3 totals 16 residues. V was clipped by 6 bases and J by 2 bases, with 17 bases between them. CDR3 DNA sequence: TGTGCCAGCAGGGAGACGAAGATTTTGGGCAATCAGCCCCAGCATTTT. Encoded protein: CASRETKILGNQPQHF.

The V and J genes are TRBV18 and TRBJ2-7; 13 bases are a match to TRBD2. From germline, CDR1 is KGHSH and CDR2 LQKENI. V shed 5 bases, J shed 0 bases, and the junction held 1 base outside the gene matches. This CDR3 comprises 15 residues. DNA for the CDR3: TGTGCCAGCTCAACTAGCGGGGGGGGCTCCTACGAGCAGTACTTC. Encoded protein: CASSTSGGGSYEQYF. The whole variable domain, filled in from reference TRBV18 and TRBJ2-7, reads NAGVMQNPRHLVRRRGQEARLRCSPMKGHSHVYWYRQLPEEGLKFMVYLQKENIIDESGMPKERFSAEFPKEGPSILRIQQVVRGDSAAYFCASSTSGGGSYEQYFGPGTRLTVT.

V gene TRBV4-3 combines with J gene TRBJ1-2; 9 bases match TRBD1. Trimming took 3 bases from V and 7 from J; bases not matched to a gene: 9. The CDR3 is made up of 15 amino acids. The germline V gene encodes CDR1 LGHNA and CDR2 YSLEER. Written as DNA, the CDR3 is TGCGCCAGCAGCCACGACCCCGGGACAGGGAGTGGCTACACCTTC. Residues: CASSHDPGTGSGYTF.

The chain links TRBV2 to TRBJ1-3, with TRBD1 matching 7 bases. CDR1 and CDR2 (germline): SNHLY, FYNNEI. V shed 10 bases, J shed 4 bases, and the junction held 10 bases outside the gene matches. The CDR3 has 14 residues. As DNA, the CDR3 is TGTGCCACCAGAGGGGACAGTCTAGGAAACACCATATATTTT. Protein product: CATRGDSLGNTIYF.

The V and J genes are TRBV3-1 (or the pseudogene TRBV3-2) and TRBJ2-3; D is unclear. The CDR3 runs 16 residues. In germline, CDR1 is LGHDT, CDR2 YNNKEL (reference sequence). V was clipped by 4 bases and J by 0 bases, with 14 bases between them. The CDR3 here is CASSRRGHSSTDTQYF. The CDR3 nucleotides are TGTGCCAGCAGCCGCAGAGGCCATTCTAGCACAGATACGCAGTATTTT.

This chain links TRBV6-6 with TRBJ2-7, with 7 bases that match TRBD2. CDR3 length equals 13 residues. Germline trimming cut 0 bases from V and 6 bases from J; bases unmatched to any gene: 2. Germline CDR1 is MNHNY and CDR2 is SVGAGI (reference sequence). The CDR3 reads CASSYSGRGEQYF. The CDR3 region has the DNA TGTGCCAGCAGTTACTCGGGGAGGGGCGAGCAGTACTTC.

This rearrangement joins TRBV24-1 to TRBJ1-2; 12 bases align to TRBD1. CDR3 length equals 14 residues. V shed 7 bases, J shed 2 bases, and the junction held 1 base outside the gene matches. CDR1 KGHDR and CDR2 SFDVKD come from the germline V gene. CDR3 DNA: TGTGCCACCAGGGGGACAGGGGGCAACTATGGCTACACCTTC. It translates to CATRGTGGNYGYTF.

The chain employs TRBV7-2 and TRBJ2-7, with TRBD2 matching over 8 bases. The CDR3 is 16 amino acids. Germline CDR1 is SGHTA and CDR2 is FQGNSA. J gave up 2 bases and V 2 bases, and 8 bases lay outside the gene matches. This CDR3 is CASSLIATSAPYEQYF. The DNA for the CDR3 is TGTGCCAGCAGCTTAATCGCGACTAGCGCACCCTACGAGCAGTACTTC.

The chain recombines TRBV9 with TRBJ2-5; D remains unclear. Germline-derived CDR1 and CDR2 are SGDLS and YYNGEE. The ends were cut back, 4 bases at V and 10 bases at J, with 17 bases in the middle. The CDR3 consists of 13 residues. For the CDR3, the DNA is TGTGCCAGCAGCCCGTACTTTTCGCCCGACCAGTACTTC. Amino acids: CASSPYFSPDQYF. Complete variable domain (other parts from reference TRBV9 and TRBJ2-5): DSGVTQTPKHLITATGQRVTLRCSPRSGDLSVYWYQQSLDQGLQFLIQYYNGEERAKGNILERFSAQQFPDLHSELNLSSLELGDSALYFCASSPYFSPDQYFGPGTRLLVL.

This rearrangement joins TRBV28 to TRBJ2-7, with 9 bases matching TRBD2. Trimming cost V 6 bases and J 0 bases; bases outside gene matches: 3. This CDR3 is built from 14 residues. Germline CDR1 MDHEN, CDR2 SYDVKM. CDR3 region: CASRSGGSSYEQYF. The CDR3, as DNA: TGTGCCAGCAGGAGCGGGGGGTCCTCCTACGAGCAGTACTTC.

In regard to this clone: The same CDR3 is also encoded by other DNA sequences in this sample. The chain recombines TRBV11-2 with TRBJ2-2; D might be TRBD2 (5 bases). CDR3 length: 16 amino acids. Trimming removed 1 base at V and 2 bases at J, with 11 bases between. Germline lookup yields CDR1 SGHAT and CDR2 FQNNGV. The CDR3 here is CASSLVVAPNTGELFF. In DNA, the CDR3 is TGTGCCAGCAGCTTAGTAGTAGCGCCAAACACCGGGGAGCTGTTTTTT. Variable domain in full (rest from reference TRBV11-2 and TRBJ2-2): EAGVAQSPRYKIIEKRQSVAFWCNPISGHATLYWYQQILGQGPKLLIQFQNNGVVDDSQLPKDRFSAERLKGVDSTLKIQPAKLEDSAVYLCASSLVVAPNTGELFFGEGSRLTVL.

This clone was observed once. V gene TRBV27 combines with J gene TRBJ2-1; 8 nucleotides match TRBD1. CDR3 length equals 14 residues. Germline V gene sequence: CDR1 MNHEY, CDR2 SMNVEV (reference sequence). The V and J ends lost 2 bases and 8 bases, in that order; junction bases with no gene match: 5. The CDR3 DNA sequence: TGTGCCAGCAGTTTAGTGACAGGGGCGGATGAGCAGTTCTTC. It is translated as CASSLVTGADEQFF.

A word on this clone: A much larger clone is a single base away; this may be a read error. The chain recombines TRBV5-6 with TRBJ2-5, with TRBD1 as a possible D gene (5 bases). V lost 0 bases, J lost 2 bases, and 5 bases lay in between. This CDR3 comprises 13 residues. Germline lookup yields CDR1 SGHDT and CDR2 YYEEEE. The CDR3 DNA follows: TGTGCCAGCAGCTTGGGACAGCAAGAGACCCAGTACTTC. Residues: CASSLGQQETQYF.

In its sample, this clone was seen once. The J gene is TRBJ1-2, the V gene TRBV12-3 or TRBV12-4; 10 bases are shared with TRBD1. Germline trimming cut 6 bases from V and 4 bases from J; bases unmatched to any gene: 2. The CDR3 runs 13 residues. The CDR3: CASRTGGGYGYTF. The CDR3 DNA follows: TGTGCCAGCAGGACAGGGGGCGGCTATGGCTACACCTTC.

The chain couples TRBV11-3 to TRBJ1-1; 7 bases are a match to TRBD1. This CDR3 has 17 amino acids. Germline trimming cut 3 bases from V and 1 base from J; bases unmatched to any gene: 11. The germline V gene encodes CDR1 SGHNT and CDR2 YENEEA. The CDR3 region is CASSFGDRVTANTEAFF. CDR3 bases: TGTGCCAGCAGCTTCGGAGACAGGGTCACGGCGAACACTGAAGCTTTCTTT.

The CDR3 loop is CASSSSSGQGNNEQFF. The CDR3 DNA is TGTGCCAGCTCATCCTCTTCTGGGCAGGGGAACAATGAGCAGTTCTTC. This chain links TRBV18 with TRBJ2-1, with D tentatively TRBD1 (6 bases). CDR3 length: 16 residues. Germline V CDR1 and CDR2: KGHSH, LQKENI. V was shortened by 5 bases and J by 5 bases, with 19 bases between the two germline ends. Variable domain in full (rest from reference TRBV18 and TRBJ2-1): NAGVMQNPRHLVRRRGQEARLRCSPMKGHSHVYWYRQLPEEGLKFMVYLQKENIIDESGMPKERFSAEFPKEGPSILRIQQVVRGDSAAYFCASSSSSGQGNNEQFFGPGTRLTVL.

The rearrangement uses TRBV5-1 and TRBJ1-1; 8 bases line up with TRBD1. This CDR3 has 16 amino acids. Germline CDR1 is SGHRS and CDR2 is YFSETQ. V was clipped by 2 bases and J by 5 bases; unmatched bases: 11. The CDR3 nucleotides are TGCGCCAGCAGCTTTAGGCAGGGGGCTATGTTGACTGAAGCTTTCTTT. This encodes CASSFRQGAMLTEAFF.

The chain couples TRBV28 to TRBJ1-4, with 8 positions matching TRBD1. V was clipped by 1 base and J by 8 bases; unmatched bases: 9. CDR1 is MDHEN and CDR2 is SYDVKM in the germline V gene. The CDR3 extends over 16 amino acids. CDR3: CASSLSTTGAREKLFF. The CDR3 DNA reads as TGTGCCAGCAGTTTATCTACGACAGGGGCTCGCGAAAAACTGTTTTTT.

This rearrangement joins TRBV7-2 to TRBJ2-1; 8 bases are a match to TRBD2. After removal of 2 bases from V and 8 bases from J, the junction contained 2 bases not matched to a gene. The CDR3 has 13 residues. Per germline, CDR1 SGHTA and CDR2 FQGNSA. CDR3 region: CASSLSGRDEQFF. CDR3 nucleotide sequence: TGTGCCAGCAGCTTAAGCGGGAGAGATGAGCAGTTCTTC. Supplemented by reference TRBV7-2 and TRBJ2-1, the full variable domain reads GAGVSQSPSNKVTEKGKDVELRCDPISGHTALYWYRQSLGQGLEFLIYFQGNSAPDKSGLPSDRFSAERTGGSVSTLTIQRTQQEDSAVYLCASSLSGRDEQFFGPGTRLTVL.